This entry is about one T cell receptor beta chain. Its specificity is unknown. This specimen belongs to a study of shared clonotypes between healthy human individuals. About the research overall: The cohort had a couple of women and three men, ages 18 to 49.

Germline CDR1 and CDR2: MNHNY and SVGAGI (reference sequence). The CDR3 is 15 amino acids. The junction had 1 base not matched to a gene; V was cut back by 0 bases and J by 1 base. In the authors' workflow: ImmunoSEQ supplied junction-only sequences lacking quality scores, so filtering was different. Here immunoSEQ multiplex PCR was the method, and the copy in TCRdb shows in-frame clones only, minus some. The D gene and trimming were derived from the DNA, and the V and J assignments and clone size from that table. Here the sample spans 2 million to 2.5 million clones, roughly 95% being singletons. Study-wide results and caveats: An effect of sequencing depth on clonotype sharing among donors was expected. Naive subsets tended to show greater estimated richness than memory subsets.

The sequence was collected from a man between 18 and 35 years old in good health. The V and J genes are TRBV6-6 and TRBJ2-7, with TRBD2 identical over 9 bases. Input material: naive CD4+ T cells sorted from blood. Subset specified: CD45RA+ positively selected. The CDR3 spells CASSYSTSGSYEQYF. CDR3 DNA: TGTGCCAGCAGTTACTCGACTAGCGGTTCCTACGAGCAGTACTTC.